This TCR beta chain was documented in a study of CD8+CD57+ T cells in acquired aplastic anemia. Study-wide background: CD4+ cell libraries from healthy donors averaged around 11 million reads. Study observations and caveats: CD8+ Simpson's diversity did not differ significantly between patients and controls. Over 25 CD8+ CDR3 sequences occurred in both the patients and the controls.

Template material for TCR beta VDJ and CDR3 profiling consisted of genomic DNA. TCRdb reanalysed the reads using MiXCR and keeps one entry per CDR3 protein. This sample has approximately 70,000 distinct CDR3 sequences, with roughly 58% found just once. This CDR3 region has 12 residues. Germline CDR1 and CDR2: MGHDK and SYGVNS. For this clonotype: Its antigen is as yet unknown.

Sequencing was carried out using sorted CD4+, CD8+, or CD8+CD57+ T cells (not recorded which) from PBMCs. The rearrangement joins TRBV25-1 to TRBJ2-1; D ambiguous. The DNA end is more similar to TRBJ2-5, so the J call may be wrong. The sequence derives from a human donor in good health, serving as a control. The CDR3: CASKTTTETQYF. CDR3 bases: TGTGCCAGCAAGACGACCACAGAGACCCAGTACTTC.